Presented here are 20 T cell receptor beta chains from one specimen sequenced in a study of shared clonotypes between healthy human individuals. This table comes from immunoSEQ multiplex PCR, and its TCRdb copy is limited to in-frame clones, with some not included. The sample contains roughly 2 million clones, around 95% of which appear only once. Sequencing used naive CD4+ T cells sorted from blood. Subset reported: CD45RA+ positively selected. These receptors were obtained from a man aged 18 to 29 in good health.

This rearrangement joins TRBV10-3 to TRBJ1-1; 8 bases are a match to TRBD1. This CDR3 comprises 13 residues. J was trimmed by 2 bases and V by 10 bases; bases with no gene match: 6. Germline CDR1 is ENHRY and CDR2 is SYGVKD. CDR3 protein: CATGQGINTEAFF. CDR3 DNA: TGTGCCACAGGACAGGGTATTAACACTGAAGCTTTCTTT.

The V and J genes are TRBV6-5 and TRBJ2-3; tentative D call: TRBD2 (6 bases). The CDR3 length is 14 residues. V was trimmed by 2 bases and J by 4 bases, leaving 10 bases between them. Germline CDR1 is MNHEY and CDR2 is SVGAGI. The CDR3, as DNA: TGTGCCAGCAGTTACGGGGGGTTAGCAGATACGCAGTATTTT. Encoded protein: CASSYGGLADTQYF.

The rearrangement uses TRBV7-2 and TRBJ1-3; D unresolved. The CDR3 contains 14 residues. The germline V gene encodes CDR1 SGHTA and CDR2 FQGNSA. V was clipped by 0 bases and J by 1 base, with 4 bases between them. CDR3 protein: CASSLALSGNTIYF. The CDR3 region has the DNA TGTGCCAGCAGCTTAGCCTTATCTGGAAACACCATATATTTT.

This chain joins TRBV6-5 and TRBJ2-5, with 8 bases fitting TRBD2. The germline V gene encodes CDR1 MNHEY and CDR2 SVGAGI. The V segment lost 2 bases and the J segment 2 bases; nucleotides outside the gene matches: 1. CDR3 size: 14 residues. CDR3 amino acids: CASSYVAGQETQYF. CDR3 bases: TGTGCCAGCAGTTACGTAGCGGGGCAAGAGACCCAGTACTTC.

The chain is built from TRBV4-1 and TRBJ2-2; TRBD1 agrees at 12 bases. V gave up 8 bases and J gave up 4 bases; unmatched junction bases: 11. This CDR3 has 17 residues. Germline CDR1 is MGHRA and CDR2 is YSYEKL. CDR3: CASRPVGQGARTGELFF. The CDR3 nucleotides read TGCGCCAGCCGCCCGGTGGGACAGGGGGCGCGCACCGGGGAGCTGTTTTTT.

This rearrangement joins TRBV25-1 to TRBJ1-1; 7 nucleotides line up with TRBD1. J gave up 1 base and V 4 bases, and 3 bases lay outside the gene matches. Germline CDR1 MGHDK, CDR2 SYGVNS. The CDR3 contains 14 residues. CDR3 in amino acids: CASSGRQGNTEAFF. The CDR3 DNA reads TGTGCCAGCAGTGGCCGACAGGGGAACACTGAAGCTTTCTTT.

This clone was detected once. V and J are TRBV30 and TRBJ2-3; D may be TRBD1 or TRBD2 (5 bases each). Trimming took off 1 base at V and 5 bases at J, with 13 bases between the two ends. Per the germline V gene, CDR1 is GTSNPN and CDR2 is SVGIG (reference sequence). The CDR3 consists of 14 residues. The CDR3 is CAWSGGPARDTQYF. Here the CDR3 DNA reads TGTGCCTGGAGTGGGGGACCGGCTCGAGATACGCAGTATTTT.

The chain uses TRBV14 and TRBJ1-6; no firm D call. CDR3 length: 15 residues. Germline V gene sequence: CDR1 SGHDN, CDR2 FVKESK. Trimming removed 0 bases from V and 7 bases from J, with 10 bases in between. The DNA of the CDR3 is TGTGCCAGCAGCCAAGATAACCCCAAAAATTCACCCCTCCACTTT. Amino acid sequence: CASSQDNPKNSPLHF.

On this clone itself: In the same sample, other DNA sequences code for this CDR3. The chain carries TRBV28 and TRBJ1-6; D perhaps matches TRBD1 (5 bases). The germline V and J ends were trimmed by 3 bases and 6 bases, with 9 bases remaining between them. CDR1 and CDR2 (germline): MDHEN, SYDVKM. The CDR3 is 14 amino acids. CDR3 in amino acids: CASSLVQGNSPLHF. The CDR3 bases are TGTGCCAGCAGTTTGGTTCAGGGTAATTCACCCCTCCACTTT.

The chain combines TRBV7-6 with TRBJ1-1; D remains unclear. This CDR3 is 13 amino acids long. Germline CDR1 and CDR2: SGHVS and FNYEAQ. The germline V and J ends were trimmed by 5 bases and 1 base, with 8 bases remaining between them. CDR3 sequence: CASSPRQNTEAFF. The CDR3 DNA is TGTGCCAGCAGCCCCCGGCAGAACACTGAAGCTTTCTTT.

The CDR3 loop is CASSFSGDEQYF. The DNA for the CDR3 is TGTGCCAGCAGCTTCTCAGGGGACGAGCAGTACTTC. The chain employs TRBV7-8 and TRBJ2-7; D is perhaps TRBD1 (6 bases). Germline CDR1 and CDR2: SGHVS and FQNEAQ. The CDR3 covers 12 residues. V was clipped by 3 bases and J by 5 bases, with 8 bases between them.

This clone was picked up one time. The chain employs TRBV30 and TRBJ1-2; D is possibly TRBD1 (6 bases). Between the trimmed V and J ends, which lost 5 bases and 4 bases, there was a span of 17 bases. In germline, CDR1 is GTSNPN, CDR2 SVGIG (reference sequence). The CDR3 runs 14 residues. CDR3 nucleotides: TGTGCCTGGGAACGGGACAACGGGGGCTATGGCTACACCTTC. Residues: CAWERDNGGYGYTF.

This chain uses TRBV10-3 with TRBJ2-3, with 7 bases aligning to TRBD2. The V gene's germline CDR1 is ENHRY and CDR2 SYGVKD. Trimming removed 4 bases from V and 5 bases from J; junction bases left unmatched: 12. The CDR3 sequence is 16 residues long. The chain's CDR3 is CAISGFAGAYGDTQYF. The DNA for the CDR3 is TGTGCCATCAGTGGATTCGCGGGAGCGTATGGAGATACGCAGTATTTT.

V is TRBV5-1 and J is TRBJ2-1, with 10 bases identical to TRBD1. V lost 0 bases, J lost 9 bases, and 3 bases stayed unmatched. This CDR3 region has 14 residues. CDR1 is SGHRS and CDR2 is YFSETQ in the germline V gene. The CDR3: CASSLGQGASEQFF. The CDR3, as DNA: TGCGCCAGCAGCTTGGGACAGGGGGCAAGTGAGCAGTTCTTC.

The chain combines TRBV5-6 with TRBJ2-1; possible D gene TRBD1, 5 bases. V dropped 0 bases and J dropped 3 bases, with 13 bases sitting between them. CDR1 is SGHDT, CDR2 YYEEEE, per germline. The CDR3 length is 16 residues. CDR3: CASSLEISTVYNEQFF. CDR3 sequence (DNA): TGTGCCAGCAGCTTGGAAATATCGACAGTCTACAATGAGCAGTTCTTC.

The chain employs TRBV18 and TRBJ1-1, with D uncertain. Per germline, CDR1 KGHSH and CDR2 LQKENI. CDR3 length: 15 amino acids. The ends were cut back, 3 bases at V and 0 bases at J, with 11 bases in the middle. The chain's CDR3 is CASSPSQTMNTEAFF. The CDR3 DNA reads TGTGCCAGCTCACCGAGTCAGACCATGAACACTGAAGCTTTCTTT.

Regarding this clone: Other DNA sequences in the same sample also yield this CDR3. This chain links TRBV27 with TRBJ1-6; 8 bases match TRBD1. Unmatched junction bases numbered 5, after V lost 7 bases and J lost 9 bases. Per germline, CDR1 MNHEY and CDR2 SMNVEV (reference sequence). This CDR3 has 13 residues. DNA of the CDR3: TGTGCCAGCAAAGGACAGGGATCTTCACCCCTCCACTTT. It translates to CASKGQGSSPLHF.

This clone was seen only once. Other DNA variants within this sample encode the same CDR3. CDR3 amino acids: CASSIGGFQETQYF. The CDR3 DNA follows: TGTGCCAGTAGTATAGGCGGATTCCAAGAGACCCAGTACTTC. The rearrangement joins TRBV19 to TRBJ2-5; D ambiguous. V was cut by 1 base and J by 1 base, with 7 bases left in between. In germline, CDR1 is LNHDA, CDR2 SQIVND (reference sequence). The CDR3 contains 14 residues.

A note on this clone: A read error may produce the germline difference seen at one junction end. This chain joins TRBV7-7 and TRBJ1-1; D ambiguous. This CDR3 has 13 residues. Germline loops: CDR1 SSHAT, CDR2 FNYEAQ (reference sequence). CDR3 amino acids: CASSLLVNTEAFF. The CDR3 DNA reads TGTGCTAGCAGCTTATTGGTGAACACTGAAGCTTTCTTT.

The gene calls are TRBV4-3 and TRBJ2-7; a weak D match, TRBD2 (6 bases). V was trimmed by 1 base and J by 1 base, leaving 8 bases between them. The CDR3 runs 14 residues. From germline, CDR1 is LGHNA and CDR2 YSLEER. The CDR3 region has the DNA TGCGCCAGCAGCCAAGGGGGACTGTCCTACGAGCAGTACTTC. It is translated as CASSQGGLSYEQYF.